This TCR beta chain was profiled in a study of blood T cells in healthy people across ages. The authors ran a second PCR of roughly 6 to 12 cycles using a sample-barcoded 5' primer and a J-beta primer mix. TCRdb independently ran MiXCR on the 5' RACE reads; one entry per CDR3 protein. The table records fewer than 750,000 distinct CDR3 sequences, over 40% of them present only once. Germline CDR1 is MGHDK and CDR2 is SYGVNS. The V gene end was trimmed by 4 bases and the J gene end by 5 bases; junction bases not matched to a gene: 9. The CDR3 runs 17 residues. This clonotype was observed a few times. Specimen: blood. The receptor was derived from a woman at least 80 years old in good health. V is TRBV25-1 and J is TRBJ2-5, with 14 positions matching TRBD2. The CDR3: CASSAPPGLAGEETQYF. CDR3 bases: TGTGCCAGCAGTGCCCCACCGGGACTAGCGGGAGAGGAGACCCAGTACTTC.